Each of the 27 T cell receptor beta chains below was sequenced from the same sample in a study of a mutant IDH1 vaccine in newly diagnosed glioma. Only in-frame clones appear in the TCRdb table, and some are missing; sequencing was by immunoSEQ multiplex PCR. The sample includes tens of thousands of clones, more than 65% of them seen just once. Time point given: baseline, week 1 (first vaccination visit). The sample's treatment: pre-vaccination baseline after standard-of-care therapy. Sequenced here: PBMCs, sampled from a glioma patient treated with radiotherapy, temozolomide or both. These receptor sequences come from a man in his thirties or forties with glioma.

J is TRBJ1-3 and V is TRBV6-5; 8 nucleotides match TRBD1. From germline, CDR1 is MNHEY and CDR2 SVGAGI. Unmatched junction bases numbered 8, after V lost 5 bases and J lost 5 bases. This CDR3 contains 15 residues. DNA of the CDR3: TGTGCCAGCAGTCCGGACAGGGTCTACAGAAACACCATATATTTT. Encoded protein: CASSPDRVYRNTIYF.

This clone was seen just once. The chain recombines TRBV6-5 with TRBJ2-2; no reliable D call. CDR1 MNHEY and CDR2 SVGAGI come from the germline V gene. The CDR3 covers 13 residues. V was clipped by 7 bases and J by 6 bases, with 12 bases between them. CDR3 region: CASTPSRPGELFF. The CDR3 DNA follows: TGTGCCAGCACCCCCTCTCGACCCGGGGAGCTGTTTTTT.

This sequence joins TRBV5-1 and TRBJ1-2; 7 bases fit TRBD1. From germline, CDR1 is SGHRS and CDR2 YFSETQ. The CDR3 sequence is 17 residues long. The trim removed 0 bases at V and 5 bases at J, leaving 13 bases unmatched. CDR3 residues: CASSLDSRQGEEYGYTF. The CDR3 DNA reads as TGCGCCAGCAGCTTGGACAGCCGGCAGGGGGAGGAGTATGGCTACACCTTC.

The chain joins TRBV5-1 to TRBJ1-1; 10 bases fit TRBD1. Germline V CDR1 and CDR2: SGHRS, YFSETQ. V trimming: 5 bases; J trimming: 12 bases; junction bases outside the gene matches: 10. The CDR3 covers 13 residues. CDR3 protein: CASSPGTGVGTFF. CDR3 sequence (DNA): TGCGCCAGCAGTCCCGGGACAGGGGTTGGAACTTTCTTT.

The table lists this clone with a count of one. This chain joins TRBV27 and TRBJ1-5, with TRBD1 identical over 9 bases. CDR3 size: 14 residues. The germline V gene has CDR1 MNHEY and CDR2 SMNVEV (reference sequence). The junction had 3 bases not matched to a gene; V was cut back by 5 bases and J by 4 bases. CDR3 residues: CASSPGQGNQPQHF. CDR3 bases: TGTGCCAGCAGTCCCGGACAGGGGAATCAGCCCCAGCATTTT.

The CDR3 coding sequence is TGTGCCAGCAGCTCATGGGATGGCTACACCTTC. Translating it yields CASSSWDGYTF. The genes are TRBV9 and TRBJ1-2; D not certain. In germline, CDR1 is SGDLS, CDR2 YYNGEE. The CDR3 is 11 residues long. Trimming left V 4 bases short and J 6 bases short, with 7 bases between.

This chain connects TRBV5-5 to TRBJ1-2; weak D call: TRBD1 (5 bases). Germline values: CDR1 SGHKS, CDR2 YYEKEE (reference sequence). The CDR3 runs 13 residues. Trimming removed 3 bases at V and 7 bases at J, with 13 bases between. CDR3 in DNA: TGTGCCAGCAGCTCGGGACTTCCCGGTGGCTACACCTTC. Translation: CASSSGLPGGYTF.

The genes are TRBV10-2 and TRBJ1-1; TRBD1 is a possible D gene (6 bases). The germline CDR1 and CDR2 sequences are WSHSY and SAAADI. The CDR3 runs 13 residues. Trimming shortened V by 5 bases and J by 3 bases, and 10 bases separated the two germline ends. This CDR3 reads CASSRDTYTEAFF. Written as DNA, the CDR3 is TGCGCCAGCAGTCGGGACACCTACACTGAAGCTTTCTTT.

The chain is built from TRBV9 and TRBJ2-1; 7 bases fit TRBD2. V was pared by 3 bases and J by 4 bases, with 4 bases of the junction left unmatched. Germline V gene sequence: CDR1 SGDLS, CDR2 YYNGEE. The CDR3 loop spans 14 amino acids. The CDR3 region is CASSEAGRYNEQFF. In DNA form, the CDR3 reads TGTGCCAGCAGCGAAGCGGGGAGGTACAATGAGCAGTTCTTC.

In its sample, this clone was seen a few times. The chain has TRBV19 and TRBJ1-5; D is uncertain. This CDR3 region has 16 residues. Trimming took off 3 bases at V and 6 bases at J, with 18 bases between the two ends. Germline V CDR1 and CDR2: LNHDA, SQIVND (reference sequence). CDR3 protein: CASSIGGTGFPQPQHF. The DNA for the CDR3 is TGTGCCAGTAGTATCGGTGGTACGGGATTTCCTCAGCCCCAGCATTTT. Full variable domain (outside the CDR3, taken from reference TRBV19 and TRBJ1-5): DGGITQSPKYLFRKEGQNVTLSCEQNLNHDAMYWYRQDPGQGLRLIYYSQIVNDFQKGDIAEGYSVSREKKESFPLTVTSAQKNPTAFYLCASSIGGTGFPQPQHFGDGTRLSIL.

J is TRBJ2-2 and V is TRBV19; 12 nucleotides agree with TRBD2. Losses at the gene ends were 4 bases for V and 1 base for J; bases not matched to a gene: 7. The CDR3 has 18 residues. Germline CDR1 reads LNHDA; CDR2 reads SQIVND (reference sequence). This chain's CDR3 is CASSRLAGVRGNTGELFF. CDR3 nucleotides: TGTGCCAGTAGTAGACTAGCGGGAGTCCGGGGGAACACCGGGGAGCTGTTTTTT.

This clone showed up just once. This chain uses TRBV6-5 with TRBJ2-1; 8 bases are shared with TRBD2. V lost 5 bases to trimming and J lost 8 bases; unmatched junction nucleotides: 11. Germline values: CDR1 MNHEY, CDR2 SVGAGI. The CDR3 contains 15 residues. The CDR3 here is CASSHQIAGRDEQFF. CDR3 DNA: TGTGCCAGCAGTCACCAGATAGCGGGGAGAGATGAGCAGTTCTTC.

This sequence joins TRBV18 and TRBJ2-3, with 12 positions matching TRBD2. The CDR3 runs to 15 residues. Germline V gene sequence: CDR1 KGHSH, CDR2 LQKENI. Trimming at V came to 3 bases and at J to 4 bases, leaving 2 bases not matched to a gene. CDR3 DNA sequence: TGTGCCAGCTCACCCGGACTAGCGGGACCAGATACGCAGTATTTT. This codes for CASSPGLAGPDTQYF.

This chain links TRBV29-1 with TRBJ2-3; possibly TRBD1 or TRBD2 for D (5 bases each). Germline lookup yields CDR1 SQVTM and CDR2 ANQGSEA. The CDR3 runs 12 residues. CDR3: CSYRGGTDTQYF. CDR3 coding DNA: TGCAGTTACCGAGGGGGCACAGATACGCAGTATTTT.

This clone was found once. In DNA form, the CDR3 reads TGTGCCAGCAGTGTAGGTCAGTTCGGGGTACCCTACGAGCAGTACTTC. This codes for CASSVGQFGVPYEQYF. V gene TRBV2 combines with J gene TRBJ2-7, with TRBD2 as a possible D gene (5 bases). The CDR3 sequence is 16 residues long. With 4 bases removed from V and 2 bases from J, the gap between germline ends came to 18 bases. Germline V lookup: CDR1 SNHLY, CDR2 FYNNEI.

V gene TRBV5-1 combines with J gene TRBJ2-1, with 7 nucleotides matching TRBD1. CDR3 size: 16 residues. In germline, CDR1 is SGHRS, CDR2 YFSETQ. The ends lost 0 bases at V and 3 bases at J; junction bases unmatched: 6. For the CDR3, the DNA is TGCGCCAGCAGCTTGGGAGGCAGGGGGAGCTACAATGAGCAGTTCTTC. It yields the protein CASSLGGRGSYNEQFF.

The V gene is TRBV29-1, the J gene TRBJ1-2; tentative D call: TRBD1 (5 bases). There are 12 residues in the CDR3. Trimming left V 3 bases short and J 0 bases short, with 5 bases between. Germline V lookup: CDR1 SQVTM, CDR2 ANQGSEA. The CDR3 here is CSVDRANYGYTF. The CDR3 nucleotides read TGCAGCGTTGACAGGGCTAACTATGGCTACACCTTC.

The rearrangement joins TRBV5-4 to TRBJ2-7; D remains unclear. Trimming shortened V by 0 bases and J by 4 bases, and 11 bases separated the two germline ends. This CDR3 is 14 amino acids long. From germline, CDR1 is SGHNT and CDR2 YYREEE (reference sequence). As DNA, the CDR3 is TGTGCCAGCAGCTTGGTTGGTAAACCATACGAGCAGTACTTC. Translated: CASSLVGKPYEQYF.

The chain combines TRBV7-2 with TRBJ1-4; D is perhaps TRBD1 (5 bases). V was cut by 5 bases and J by 4 bases, with 20 bases left in between. Germline-derived CDR1 and CDR2 are SGHTA and FQGNSA. This CDR3 has 17 amino acids. This chain's CDR3 is CASSARAIGANNEKLFF. CDR3 bases: TGTGCCAGCAGCGCCCGGGCAATAGGGGCAAATAATGAAAAACTGTTTTTT.

The chain is built from TRBV5-4 and TRBJ2-5; D remains unclear. Germline loops: CDR1 SGHNT, CDR2 YYREEE (reference sequence). The ends were cut back, 2 bases at V and 3 bases at J, with 8 bases in the middle. The CDR3 covers 13 residues. The chain's CDR3 is CASSFDRKETQYF. DNA for the CDR3: TGTGCCAGCAGCTTCGACCGTAAAGAGACCCAGTACTTC.

V is TRBV10-3 and J is TRBJ2-1; 13 nucleotides line up with TRBD2. The V gene end was trimmed by 6 bases and the J gene end by 2 bases; junction bases not matched to a gene: 7. The germline V gene has CDR1 ENHRY and CDR2 SYGVKD. CDR3 length equals 17 residues. The DNA for the CDR3 is TGTGCCATCAGGCCAACTAGCGGGGGGGCCACCTACAATGAGCAGTTCTTC. Amino acids: CAIRPTSGGATYNEQFF.

The CDR3 protein is CASSTSVVGNEKLFF. CDR3 sequence (DNA): TGTGCCAGTAGTACATCAGTGGTTGGTAATGAAAAACTGTTTTTT. This sequence joins TRBV19 and TRBJ1-4, with D unresolved. V lost 4 bases and J lost 4, with 13 bases in between. The germline gives CDR1 LNHDA, CDR2 SQIVND (reference sequence). The CDR3 covers 15 residues. The whole variable domain, remainder taken from reference TRBV19 and TRBJ1-4, is DGGITQSPKYLFRKEGQNVTLSCEQNLNHDAMYWYRQDPGQGLRLIYYSQIVNDFQKGDIAEGYSVSREKKESFPLTVTSAQKNPTAFYLCASSTSVVGNEKLFFGSGTQLSVL.

This clone has a handful of counts. The V gene is TRBV7-9, the J gene TRBJ2-7, with a possible D match to TRBD1 (5 bases). This CDR3 has 17 amino acids. Germline values: CDR1 SEHNR, CDR2 FQNEAQ (reference sequence). V was shortened by 1 base and J by 0 bases, with 16 bases between the two germline ends. In DNA, the CDR3 is TGTGCCAGCAGCTTAGGTACTGTGGGGCAGTACTCCTACGAGCAGTACTTC. Amino acid sequence: CASSLGTVGQYSYEQYF.

This chain connects TRBV30 to TRBJ2-3; the match to TRBD2 covers 7 bases. The CDR3 runs 13 residues. Germline V gene data show CDR1 as GTSNPN and CDR2 as SVGIG (reference sequence). Unmatched junction bases numbered 5, after V lost 3 bases and J lost 5 bases. CDR3 sequence (DNA): TGTGCCTGGAGCATAGGGGAGGGAGATACGCAGTATTTT. Its translation is CAWSIGEGDTQYF.

This clone was observed once. An end of the junction does not agree with germline; a read error may underlie this. V and J are TRBV28 and TRBJ1-1; D is undetermined. The CDR3 totals 14 residues. Per germline, CDR1 MDHEN and CDR2 SYDVKM. In DNA, the CDR3 is TGTGCCAGCAGCCCCCTTACAGTGAACACTGAGGCTTTCTTT. Translation: CASSPLTVNTEAFF. The full variable domain, in which reference TRBV28 and TRBJ1-1 provide the parts outside the CDR3, is DVKVTQSSRYLVKRTGEKVFLECVQDMDHENMFWYRQDPGLGLRLIYFSYDVKMKEKGDIPEGYSVSREKKERFSLILESASTNQTSMYLCASSPLTVNTEAFFGQGTRLTVV.

V is TRBV5-1 and J is TRBJ2-5; D gene uncertain. Germline CDR1 reads SGHRS; CDR2 reads YFSETQ. V was cut by 1 base and J by 1 base, with 5 bases left in between. The CDR3 length is 13 residues. For the CDR3, the DNA is TGCGCCAGCAGCTTGTACAGCCAAGAGACCCAGTACTTC. Amino acids: CASSLYSQETQYF.

For this clone: The junction departs from the called germline gene at one end, perhaps through a read error. The chain is built from TRBV5-4 and TRBJ2-1; D perhaps matches TRBD2 (5 bases). The CDR3 consists of 14 residues. Germline V lookup: CDR1 SGHNT, CDR2 YYREEE (reference sequence). CDR3 bases: TGTGCCAGCAGTTTGGGGAGCTCCTACAATGAGCAGTTCTTC. Its translation is CASSLGSSYNEQFF.